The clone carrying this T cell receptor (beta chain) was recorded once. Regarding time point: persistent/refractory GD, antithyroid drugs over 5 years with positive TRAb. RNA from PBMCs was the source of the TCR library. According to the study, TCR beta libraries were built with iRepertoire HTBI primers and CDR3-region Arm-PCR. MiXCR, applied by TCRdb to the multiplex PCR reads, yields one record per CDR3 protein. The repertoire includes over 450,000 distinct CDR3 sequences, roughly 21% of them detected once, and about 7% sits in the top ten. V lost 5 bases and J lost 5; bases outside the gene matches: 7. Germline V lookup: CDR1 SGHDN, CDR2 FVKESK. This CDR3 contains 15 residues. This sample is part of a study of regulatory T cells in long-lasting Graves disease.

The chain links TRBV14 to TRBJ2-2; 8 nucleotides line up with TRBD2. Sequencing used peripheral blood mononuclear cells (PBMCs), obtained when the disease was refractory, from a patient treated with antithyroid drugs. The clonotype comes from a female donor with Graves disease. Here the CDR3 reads CASSISGAGTGELFF. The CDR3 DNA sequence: TGTGCCAGCAGCATTAGCGGGGCCGGGACCGGGGAGCTGTTTTTT.